One and the same sample provided the 8 T cell receptor beta chains below, sequenced in a study of a mutant IDH1 vaccine in newly diagnosed glioma. No antigen has been identified for these receptors. The time point here: week 11, during vaccination. Doses consisted of 300 ug of mutant IDH1 20-mer peptide each, paired with topical imiquimod. Sequencing was performed with immunoSEQ multiplex PCR; in TCRdb, only in-frame clones are kept and a portion is missing. In the table there are 95,000 to 120,000 clones, about 90% of which are singletons. Sequenced material: PBMCs, taken from a glioma patient whose treatment included an IDH1 peptide vaccine. Receptor source: a woman in her forties or fifties with glioma.

The V call is TRBV5-1, the J call TRBJ2-5; 9 bases line up with TRBD2. The J call may be faulty, since TRBJ2-7 better matches the DNA end. The CDR3 spans 14 residues. Germline V gene lookup returns CDR1 SGHRS and CDR2 YFSETQ. CDR3 in DNA: TGCGCCAGCAGCGAGATAGCGGGGGATCACGAGCAGTACTTC. Translation: CASSEIAGDHEQYF.

The table lists this clone with a count of one. V gene TRBV5-1 combines with J gene TRBJ2-5; D unresolved. With 0 bases removed from V and 3 bases from J, the gap between germline ends came to 12 bases. This CDR3 contains 15 residues. CDR1 is SGHRS and CDR2 is YFSETQ in the germline V gene. CDR3 sequence: CASSLGVQGEETQYF. Here the CDR3 DNA reads TGCGCCAGCAGCTTGGGGGTCCAAGGCGAAGAGACCCAGTACTTC.

The J gene is TRBJ2-7, the V gene TRBV4-1; D may be TRBD1 (6 bases). The CDR3 runs to 13 residues. CDR1 is MGHRA, CDR2 YSYEKL, per germline. The ends were cut back, 4 bases at V and 3 bases at J, with 10 bases in the middle. CDR3 region: CASSLGGYYEQYF. CDR3 sequence (DNA): TGCGCCAGCAGCCTTGGGGGCTACTACGAGCAGTACTTC.

This rearrangement joins TRBV11-2 to TRBJ1-1; D is unclear. From germline, CDR1 is SGHAT and CDR2 FQNNGV. V lost 5 bases, J lost 0 bases, and 7 bases lay in between. The CDR3 spans 13 residues. This CDR3 is CASSGGMNTEAFF. The CDR3 nucleotides read TGTGCCAGCAGCGGCGGAATGAACACTGAAGCTTTCTTT.

The genes are TRBV5-6 and TRBJ2-2, with 10 bases that match TRBD2. V shed 0 bases and J 7 bases; nucleotides not matched to a gene: 6. This CDR3 spans 16 amino acids. Germline-derived CDR1 and CDR2 are SGHDT and YYEEEE. Here the CDR3 reads CASSLALAGVVGELFF. CDR3 nucleotides: TGTGCCAGCAGCTTGGCTCTAGCGGGAGTTGTCGGGGAGCTGTTTTTT.

The rearrangement joins TRBV5-1 to TRBJ2-5; possibly TRBD1 or TRBD2 for D (5 bases each). The CDR3 runs to 13 residues. Germline V gene sequence: CDR1 SGHRS, CDR2 YFSETQ. V was pared by 5 bases and J by 3 bases, with 11 bases between. The CDR3 DNA reads as TGCGCCAGCAGGAGGGACCGCGAAGAGACCCAGTACTTC. Protein sequence: CASRRDREETQYF.

The chain has TRBV4-1 and TRBJ2-7, with D perhaps TRBD1 or TRBD2 (5 bases each). Trimming pared 3 bases from V and 0 bases from J, leaving 9 bases between. The CDR3 consists of 14 residues. Germline CDR1 reads MGHRA; CDR2 reads YSYEKL. CDR3 loop: CASSHGGFSYEQYF. In DNA, the CDR3 is TGCGCCAGCAGCCATGGGGGATTCTCCTACGAGCAGTACTTC.

This clone was recorded once. The gene calls are TRBV7-9 and TRBJ2-1, with D uncertain. Trimming left V 1 base short and J 3 bases short, with 13 bases between. The germline V gene encodes CDR1 SEHNR and CDR2 FQNEAQ (reference sequence). The CDR3 totals 16 residues. The CDR3 reads CASSLGRRPFYNEQFF. DNA of the CDR3: TGTGCCAGCAGCTTAGGCCGGAGACCGTTCTACAATGAGCAGTTCTTC.